The clone carrying this TCR beta chain was observed a handful of times. The antigen is not known. The data derive from a study of cytomegalovirus exposure and HLA in healthy donors. Study-level results: The majority of TCR sequences were rare, yet some public TCRs appeared in many donors. Trimming of TCR beta V- and J-genes showed a link, identified in a later analysis, to a missense DCLRE1C variant. TCR beta sequences numbering fewer than 20,000 were associated with HLA alleles at 0.05 false discovery rate in a later analysis. In an earlier analysis, productive rearrangement rates for most beta V segments clustered near 87% or 30%.

The study ran its PCR with 60 Vbeta and 13 Jbeta primers. Generated by immunoSEQ multiplex PCR, the TCRdb table keeps only in-frame clones and is missing some. The data hold some 120,000 clones, with 9% to 10% observed a single time. The sequence came from a man younger than 40 in good health and CMV-seronegative. Sequenced: PBMCs.

Here the CDR3 DNA reads TGTGCCAGCAGTTTGACACCGGCCTACAATGAGCAGTTCTTC. The encoded protein is CASSLTPAYNEQFF. The rearrangement joins TRBV28 to TRBJ2-1; no reliable D call. V dropped 3 bases and J dropped 2 bases, with 8 bases sitting between them. This CDR3 region has 14 residues. Germline V gene data show CDR1 as MDHEN and CDR2 as SYDVKM.